This T cell receptor (beta chain) was sequenced in a study of blood T cell repertoires in COVID-19 (dated by TCRdb to 2018 to 2021). Background on the whole study: Samples covering the acute and convalescent phases of COVID-19 were provided by collaborators in the United States, Italy and Spain. The material from the prospective study consisted of cDNA or gDNA derived from T cells, B-cell-depleted T cells, or PBMCs. Subjects who had been exposed to COVID-19, were actively infected with it, or had recovered from it provided the deeply sampled blood TCRbeta repertoires that made up the dataset. The repertoires were released in a freely available public database intended as a resource for research on the immune response to SARS-CoV-2. Samples came from the ongoing ImmuneRACE study (first 160 participants) plus 1,254 subjects from 6 global collaborators. The sample metadata nearly always contained a de-identified subject ID, COVID-19 status, age in years and sex. Where HLA class I and class II types were available, the types were taken from metadata supplied by the sample provider, not from assay-based typing.

With regard to this clone: The specificity of this receptor is unknown. No base quality information exists; no much larger clone differs at one position.

V gives up 2 bases and J gives up 5 bases, and the segment between their germline ends measures 3 bases. Spanning cysteine to phenylalanine, the CDR3 consists of 11 amino acids. Only the CDR3 part of the read is kept: 33 bases, read in frame from the first base. CDR1 and CDR2 (SGHAT, FQNNGV) derive from the germline V gene. The immunoSEQ Assay, a bias-controlled multiplex PCR, was used to amplify TCRbeta CDR3 regions from genomic DNA. The study's own analysis went as follows. Within the assay, amplification of reference gene primers was used to estimate how many nucleated cells each sample contained. To quantify the absolute abundance of each unique TCRbeta CDR3 rearrangement, sequence reads were collapsed and filtered. For each sample, productive Simpson clonality was calculated as the square root of Simpson's diversity index over productive rearrangements. The source is immuneACCESS, and TCRdb retained only in-frame sequences with V and J called. Part of the clones is not carried over; for the studies checked, unresolved V genes explain less than half of this, and the remainder is unexplained. V and J calls and clone size are as listed in that table; D and trimming were resolved from the DNA. The sample table records approximately 340,000 clones; around 80% of these occur just once. The ten largest clonotypes hold 2.5% to 3% of the sample.

Results and caveats for the whole study, not just this receptor: The quantity of clinical and demographic metadata differed by source and by participant and was supplied without curation.

The collaborating institutions used their own protocols to collect whole blood in K2EDTA tubes. For TCRbeta analysis, collaborators shipped samples as frozen whole blood, isolated PBMCs, or DNA extracted from either of those sample types. The sequence was collected from a man aged 25 to 40 with active or convalescent COVID-19. The rearrangement combines TRBV11-2 with TRBJ2-5; the D gene is not confidently resolved. Sequenced material: peripheral blood. The CDR3 corresponds to CASSLQETQYF. The nucleotide sequence is TGTGCCAGCAGCTTACAGGAGACCCAGTACTTC.